The 26 T cell receptor beta chains below were found in one sample sequenced in a study of metastatic and nonmetastatic thyroid tumors. TCRdb re-called the PCR reads through MiXCR. The repertoire includes fewer than 40,000 clones, about 30% of them detected once, and about 16% sits in the top ten. All patients were treatment-naive before thyroid surgery. The sequenced sample was tumor tissue. The receptors originated from a female donor with papillary thyroid cancer or a benign thyroid nodule (not recorded which). Some clones in this sample may be carry-over from other donors' samples.

This chain links TRBV5-1 with TRBJ2-5; D is undetermined. Deletions cut 1 base from V and 5 bases from J, with 9 bases between. The CDR3 spans 13 residues. The germline V gene has CDR1 SGHRS and CDR2 YFSETQ. The CDR3 is CASSLSLGETQYF. The CDR3, as DNA: TGCGCCAGCAGCTTGTCATTGGGGGAGACCCAGTACTTC.

This clone was seen many times. V is TRBV6-1 and J is TRBJ2-1, with 9 bases that match TRBD2. Germline CDR1 and CDR2: MNHNS and SASEGT. The CDR3 is 14 residues long. Losses at the gene ends were 9 bases for V and 6 bases for J; bases not matched to a gene: 9. The CDR3 sequence is CASRLAGESNEQFF. As DNA, the CDR3 is TGTGCCAGTCGTTTAGCGGGAGAGAGCAATGAGCAGTTCTTC.

The chain joins TRBV12-3 or TRBV12-4 to TRBJ2-5; D uncertain. Between the trimmed V and J ends, which lost 5 bases and 4 bases, there was a span of 17 bases. There are 15 residues in the CDR3. The CDR3 DNA reads TGTGCCAGCAGTCCGAGATCAGAACCAAGAGAGACCCAGTACTTC. Translated, it gives CASSPRSEPRETQYF.

The chain is built from TRBV19 and TRBJ2-7; 9 bases map to TRBD1. The CDR3 totals 15 residues. The J segment lost 0 bases and the V segment lost 5 bases, leaving 5 bases of the junction unmatched. Looked up from germline, CDR1 is LNHDA and CDR2 is SQIVND (reference sequence). The CDR3 DNA follows: TGTGCCAGTAGTGAACAGGGACAGGGCTCCTACGAGCAGTACTTC. Encoded protein: CASSEQGQGSYEQYF.

The V call is TRBV11-1, the J call TRBJ1-2; a possible D gene is TRBD1 (5 bases). V was shortened by 5 bases and J by 4 bases, with 20 bases between the two germline ends. CDR3 size: 16 residues. Germline CDR1 is SGHAT and CDR2 is FQDESV (reference sequence). The DNA for the CDR3 is TGTGCCAGCAGCATGGGTGGGGCAAACTTCGCCTATGGCTACACCTTC. Protein product: CASSMGGANFAYGYTF.

The CDR3, as DNA: TGTGCCAGCGCGTGGGGCAGGGGGTCAACTGAAGCTTTCTTT. Its protein is CASAWGRGSTEAFF. This chain connects TRBV6-1 to TRBJ1-1; 7 bases map to TRBD1. There are 14 residues in the CDR3. Looked up from germline, CDR1 is MNHNS and CDR2 is SASEGT. The V and J ends lost 8 bases and 5 bases, in that order; junction bases with no gene match: 11.

The rearrangement uses TRBV7-2 and TRBJ2-7; D is uncertain. The CDR3 is 14 amino acids. Trimming stripped 0 bases from V and 5 bases from J, with 11 bases between. Germline assignment: CDR1 SGHTA and CDR2 FQGNSA. The DNA of the CDR3 is TGTGCCAGCAGCTTAGCCACAGCATGGAACGAGCAGTACTTC. This codes for CASSLATAWNEQYF.

The CDR3 region has the DNA TGCGCCAGCAGCTCGACAGGGAATGGCTACACCTTC. It yields the protein CASSSTGNGYTF. The rearrangement uses TRBV5-1 and TRBJ1-2, with 7 bases identical to TRBD1. The CDR3 runs 12 residues. Unmatched junction bases numbered 2, after V lost 3 bases and J lost 6 bases. CDR1 is SGHRS, CDR2 YFSETQ, per germline.

The CDR3 DNA reads TGTGCCAGCAGTCGGCGACAAGAGACCCAGTACTTC. As protein: CASSRRQETQYF. The rearrangement uses TRBV12-3 or TRBV12-4 and TRBJ2-5, with D unclear. Trimming cost V 5 bases and J 2 bases, with 6 bases left between them. The CDR3 sequence is 12 residues long.

This clone was found a few times. The J gene is TRBJ1-2, the V gene TRBV20-1; 7 positions match TRBD1. Trimming cost V 5 bases and J 3 bases; bases outside gene matches: 6. The V gene's germline CDR1 is DFQATT and CDR2 SNEGSKA (reference sequence). This CDR3 is built from 13 residues. The CDR3 protein is CSAGGQPHYGYTF. In DNA, the CDR3 is TGCAGTGCTGGGGGACAGCCACACTATGGCTACACCTTC.

The chain uses TRBV6-1 and TRBJ2-7, with a possible D match to TRBD2 (6 bases). V dropped 6 bases and J dropped 5 bases, with 14 bases sitting between them. Germline CDR1 MNHNS, CDR2 SASEGT. There are 13 residues in the CDR3. CDR3 sequence (DNA): TGTGCCAGCAGCGGGGGTGAGGTCCACGAGCAGTACTTC. Residues: CASSGGEVHEQYF.

By its share, this clone is medium-sized (0.01 to 0.1%). V gene TRBV18 combines with J gene TRBJ1-5; 12 bases fit TRBD1. This CDR3 spans 16 amino acids. V trimming: 5 bases; J trimming: 2 bases; junction bases outside the gene matches: 4. CDR1 is KGHSH and CDR2 is LQKENI in the germline V gene. The CDR3 nucleotides read TGTGCCAGCTCAGGGACAGGGGGCAGACGCAATCAGCCCCAGCATTTT. This codes for CASSGTGGRRNQPQHF.

This clone has only a few counts. The J gene is TRBJ2-7, the V gene TRBV10-2; TRBD2 matches 11 bases. CDR1 and CDR2 (germline): WSHSY, SAAADI. V lost 3 bases and J lost 5; bases outside the gene matches: 12. The CDR3 sequence is 17 residues long. The CDR3 protein is CASSDLAGGPTGHEQYF. The DNA for the CDR3 is TGCGCCAGCAGTGACTTAGCGGGAGGGCCAACCGGCCACGAGCAGTACTTC.

The J gene is TRBJ1-1, the V gene TRBV20-1; 10 nucleotides line up with TRBD1. The CDR3 is 12 amino acids. V lost 6 bases and J lost 7; bases outside the gene matches: 5. Germline V gene data show CDR1 as DFQATT and CDR2 as SNEGSKA (reference sequence). The CDR3: CSAGTGVGEAFF. CDR3 DNA: TGCAGTGCCGGGACAGGGGTGGGTGAAGCTTTCTTT.

This clone was detected only a few times. J is TRBJ1-6 and V is TRBV7-8, with TRBD1 identical over 7 bases. The germline CDR1 and CDR2 sequences are SGHVS and FQNEAQ. Trimming took 5 bases from V and 7 from J; bases not matched to a gene: 8. This CDR3 is built from 15 residues. In nucleotides, the CDR3 is TGTGCCAGCAGCCCCAGACAGGGTCGCAATTCACCCCTCCACTTT. It codes for CASSPRQGRNSPLHF.

The J gene is TRBJ1-3, the V gene TRBV28; no firm D call. This CDR3 contains 18 residues. V shed 6 bases and J shed 0 bases, with 21 bases lying between them. The germline gives CDR1 MDHEN, CDR2 SYDVKM. Here the CDR3 reads CASRSEELSTFSGNTIYF. The CDR3 nucleotides read TGTGCCAGCAGATCAGAAGAACTCTCTACCTTCTCTGGAAACACCATATATTTT.

A note on this clone: One end of the junction does not line up with germline, which may come from a read error. The sample contains more than one DNA sequence encoding this CDR3. The chain combines TRBV7-3 with TRBJ2-6; the D gene could be TRBD1 or TRBD2 (5 bases each). The CDR3 extends over 17 amino acids. The germline CDR1 and CDR2 sequences are SGHTA and FQGTGA. CDR3 sequence reads: CASSLRPRGPGANVLTF. Written as DNA, the CDR3 is TGTGCCAGCAGCTTAAGACCGAGGGGTCCTGGGGCCAACGTCCTAACTTTC.

The chain joins TRBV7-9 to TRBJ2-6; D remains unclear. The germline V gene has CDR1 SEHNR and CDR2 FQNEAQ (reference sequence). With 2 bases removed from V and 0 bases from J, the gap between germline ends came to 5 bases. The CDR3 covers 15 residues. The CDR3: CASSLFYSGANVLTF. CDR3 DNA: TGTGCCAGCAGCTTATTCTACTCTGGGGCCAACGTCCTGACTTTC.

Remarks on this clone: A junction boundary mismatches the germline segment, possibly from a read error. This rearrangement joins TRBV27 to TRBJ1-1; D not resolved. Per the germline V gene, CDR1 is MNHEY and CDR2 is SMNVEV (reference sequence). The CDR3 spans 13 residues. CDR3 sequence reads: CASSISPHTEPFF. The CDR3 DNA sequence: TGTGCCAGCAGTATTTCCCCTCACACTGAACCTTTCTTT.

J is TRBJ1-2 and V is TRBV18; possibly TRBD1 for D (6 bases). V was cut by 4 bases and J by 6 bases, with 15 bases left in between. The CDR3 sequence is 14 residues long. Germline V gives CDR1 KGHSH, CDR2 LQKENI. The CDR3 is CASSLRGSTDGYTF. CDR3 DNA sequence: TGTGCCAGCTCACTCAGGGGCTCCACGGATGGCTACACCTTC. Variable domain in full (rest from reference TRBV18 and TRBJ1-2): NAGVMQNPRHLVRRRGQEARLRCSPMKGHSHVYWYRQLPEEGLKFMVYLQKENIIDESGMPKERFSAEFPKEGPSILRIQQVVRGDSAAYFCASSLRGSTDGYTFGSGTRLTVV.

The chain uses TRBV19 and TRBJ2-7; D possibly uses TRBD1 or TRBD2 (5 bases each). In germline, CDR1 is LNHDA, CDR2 SQIVND (reference sequence). Trimming left V 2 bases short and J 5 bases short, with 13 bases between. CDR3 length: 14 residues. In DNA form, the CDR3 reads TGTGCCAGTAGTATAACCGGGACGGGCGACGAGCAGTACTTC. Protein sequence: CASSITGTGDEQYF.

The V and J genes are TRBV11-2 and TRBJ2-1; TRBD1 is a possible D gene (6 bases). The V and J ends lost 1 base and 0 bases respectively, with 13 bases between them. The CDR3 sequence is 17 residues long. Germline V CDR1 and CDR2: SGHAT, FQNNGV. In DNA form, the CDR3 reads TGTGCCAGCAGCTTAGTGAGGGGGTTAAGCTCCTACAATGAGCAGTTCTTC. Its translation: CASSLVRGLSSYNEQFF.

This clone was counted a few times. The chain joins TRBV27 to TRBJ1-2; D is undetermined. The CDR3 sequence is 13 residues long. Germline CDR1 and CDR2: MNHEY and SMNVEV (reference sequence). With 5 bases removed from V and 3 bases from J, the gap between germline ends came to 10 bases. The CDR3 spells CASSITRDYGYTF. The DNA for the CDR3 is TGTGCCAGCAGTATTACGCGGGACTATGGCTACACCTTC.

This clone was picked up a small number of times. The chain has TRBV10-2 and TRBJ2-1; tentatively, D is TRBD1 (6 bases). The V gene lost 6 bases and the J gene lost 9 bases, with 18 bases spanning the gap. This CDR3 region has 14 residues. Germline V gene sequence: CDR1 WSHSY, CDR2 SAAADI. The CDR3, as DNA: TGCGCCAGCAGCTCGAACCGACAGGAGGCTGAGCAGTTCTTC. It encodes CASSSNRQEAEQFF.

To note about this clone: Other DNA sequences in this specimen translate into the identical CDR3. The rearrangement uses TRBV27 and TRBJ2-7; tentatively, D is TRBD1 (6 bases). The CDR3 is made up of 14 amino acids. V was trimmed by 2 bases and J by 1 base, leaving 9 bases between them. CDR1 and CDR2 (germline): MNHEY, SMNVEV (reference sequence). CDR3 sequence: CASSLRDTSYEQYF. For the CDR3, the DNA is TGTGCCAGCAGTTTACGGGACACATCCTACGAGCAGTACTTC.

The chain is built from TRBV9 and TRBJ2-7; D remains ambiguous. V lost 0 bases and J 3 bases, leaving 10 bases between the germline ends. From germline, CDR1 is SGDLS and CDR2 YYNGEE. CDR3 length equals 14 residues. CDR3 sequence (DNA): TGTGCCAGCAGCGTAGATCCCCGTAACTACGAGCAGTACTTC. It yields the protein CASSVDPRNYEQYF.